These 10 T cell receptor beta chains were all obtained from the same sample, sequenced in a study of shared clonotypes between healthy human individuals. CD45RO-negative CD8 cells positively selected for CCR7 made up the naive population, which excluded terminally differentiated effector memory CD45RA+ cells. Using immunoSEQ multiplex PCR, the repertoire was profiled, and TCRdb retains in-frame clones only, with some absent. The table shows just over 2,000,000 clones, with approximately 94% occurring only once. The sequenced material came from naive CD8+ T cells sorted from blood. The source is a man aged 18-30 years in good health.

The chain couples TRBV28 to TRBJ1-1; TRBD1 might be the D (5 bases). The germline CDR1 and CDR2 sequences are MDHEN and SYDVKM. The CDR3 loop spans 15 amino acids. Trimming stripped 1 base from V and 3 bases from J, with 12 bases between. DNA of the CDR3: TGTGCCAGCAGTTTATTGTGGGGCTTGGACACTGAAGCTTTCTTT. Protein: CASSLLWGLDTEAFF.

J is TRBJ2-7 and V is TRBV5-4; possible D gene TRBD1, 5 bases. The CDR3 spans 13 residues. V was pared by 2 bases and J by 6 bases, with 12 bases between. The germline gives CDR1 SGHNT, CDR2 YYREEE (reference sequence). The CDR3 sequence: CASSFQGSGEQYF. DNA of the CDR3: TGTGCCAGCAGCTTCCAGGGATCGGGCGAGCAGTACTTC.

Turning to this clone: The same CDR3 arises from other DNA sequences in this sample as well. V and J are TRBV7-2 and TRBJ2-3; D ambiguous. CDR3 length: 15 amino acids. The V and J ends lost 1 base and 0 bases respectively, with 8 bases between them. Germline V gives CDR1 SGHTA, CDR2 FQGNSA. The CDR3 bases are TGTGCCAGCAGCTTAGGCTCTATCAGCACAGATACGCAGTATTTT. Its protein is CASSLGSISTDTQYF.

As DNA, the CDR3 is TGTGCCAGCAGGACCGGGACTTCCTCCTACGAGCAGTACTTC. Amino acid sequence: CASRTGTSSYEQYF. The chain has TRBV5-6 and TRBJ2-7; D possibly corresponds to TRBD2 (6 bases). The CDR3 has 14 amino acids. V lost 5 bases to trimming and J lost 0 bases, with 12 bases between them. Looked up from germline, CDR1 is SGHDT and CDR2 is YYEEEE.

The chain employs TRBV6-1 and TRBJ1-2; D call uncertain. The V gene lost 0 bases and the J gene lost 4 bases, with 6 bases spanning the gap. Germline CDR1 MNHNS, CDR2 SASEGT. The CDR3 runs to 13 residues. The CDR3 nucleotides read TGTGCCAGCAGTGAAGCCCAGCCCTATGGCTACACCTTC. Its translation is CASSEAQPYGYTF.

The rearrangement joins TRBV28 to TRBJ2-2, with 8 bases that match TRBD1. The J segment lost 3 bases and the V segment lost 8 bases, leaving 17 bases of the junction unmatched. The CDR3 has 18 amino acids. CDR1 is MDHEN and CDR2 is SYDVKM in the germline V gene. CDR3 sequence (DNA): TGTGCCAGCCTACAGGAGCCCAGGGGGCGTCCCCACACCGGGGAGCTGTTTTTT. Translating gives CASLQEPRGRPHTGELFF.

Concerning this clone itself: In the same sample, other DNA sequences code for this CDR3. In nucleotides, the CDR3 is TGTGCCACCAGCAGAGATCGCGGGGAAGGATCACCCCTCCACTTT. Its protein product is CATSRDRGEGSPLHF. The chain carries TRBV15 and TRBJ1-6; D is unresolved. The germline CDR1 and CDR2 sequences are LNHNV and YYDKDF (reference sequence). The V end lost 0 bases, the J end lost 10 bases, and 13 bases lay between the germline ends. This CDR3 spans 15 amino acids.

This clone was observed a single time. The chain recombines TRBV9 with TRBJ1-1; possibly TRBD1 for D (6 bases). Trimming took 0 bases from V and 2 from J, leaving 11 bases between them. The CDR3 sequence is 15 residues long. Germline-derived CDR1 and CDR2 are SGDLS and YYNGEE. CDR3 protein: CASSVEDRSNTEAFF. The CDR3 nucleotides are TGTGCCAGCAGCGTAGAAGACAGGAGCAACACTGAAGCTTTCTTT.

Note on this clone: Other nucleotide sequences from this sample produce the same CDR3. V and J are TRBV5-6 and TRBJ2-2; D not resolved. The CDR3 contains 12 residues. V was trimmed by 1 base and J by 7 bases, leaving 5 bases between them. Germline assignment: CDR1 SGHDT and CDR2 YYEEEE. The CDR3 sequence is CASSLWGGELFF. For the CDR3, the DNA is TGTGCCAGCAGCTTGTGGGGCGGGGAGCTGTTTTTT.

The chain combines TRBV5-1 with TRBJ2-7, with 8 nucleotides matching TRBD2. The CDR3 sequence is 14 residues long. Per the germline V gene, CDR1 is SGHRS and CDR2 is YFSETQ. J lost 6 bases, V lost 2 bases, and 7 bases had no gene match. The CDR3: CASSFREGLGEQYF. CDR3 sequence (DNA): TGCGCCAGCAGCTTCCGGGAGGGCCTTGGCGAGCAGTACTTC.